This T cell receptor beta chain was captured in a study of T cell responses to AZD1222 COVID-19 vaccine (dated by TCRdb to the early 2020s). Describing the broader study: AZD1222 recipients with second doses at about 4 weeks or about 12 weeks were pooled, because spike-specific TCR depth and breadth did not differ between schedules. TCR sequencing was performed for 230 to 250 trial participants, of whom around 210 were given two doses of AZD1222 and around 25 were given two doses of MenACWY control vaccine. Trial participants were enrolled by age into 18-55, 56-69 and 70-plus year subgroups, with 148, 28 and 57 TCR-sequenced participants respectively. What the authors observed across the whole study: Most participants were white British and females outnumbered males, and the authors suggested that clonal diversity may have been underestimated. After two AZD1222 doses, both the breadth and the depth of spike-specific TCRs were significantly higher than at day 0 and than in MenACWY recipients. The 56-69-year group was small, and its depth increase did not reach significance, likely because of low power. Vaccine-associated CD4 TCRs spanned the whole spike protein, with dominant responses in regions 160-218 and 743-854. Because no samples from the day 14 peak response were available, repertoires could be characterized only after the peak T cell response. Epitopes outside the regions mutated in the B.1.351 and B.1.1.7 variants were reportedly recognized by nearly half of the unique spike-specific TCRs. Conclusions about previously exposed vaccinees were limited because only six AZD1222 recipients were SARS-CoV-2 seropositive at baseline.

The time point label, read with the paper, signifies: baseline before first vaccination. The vaccinee samples were drawn from two UK trials, COV001 and COV002, one of which was a single-blind randomized controlled phase 2/3 trial testing AZD1222 (ChAdOx1 nCoV-19) in healthy adults. Trial participant PBMC samples were collected at day 0 and day 28 after the second dose for TCRbeta chain sequencing. Concerning this clone itself: Its antigen target is currently unknown. No base quality values were provided; no much bigger clone lies one nucleotide off.

From a lookup of the germline V gene (reference sequence), CDR1 and CDR2 are LNHNV and YYDKDF. Trimming at the junction amounts to 1 base on V and 1 base on J, and the germline ends lie 8 bases apart. Taken from cysteine to phenylalanine, the CDR3 has 15 residues. Only the CDR3 part of the read is kept: 45 bases, read in frame from the first base. The CDR3 regions of human TCRbeta chains were analyzed by immunosequencing. The authors' pipeline ran thus. TCRs in the repertoires were compared against a reference library of SARS-CoV-2-specific TCRs that had been generated with the MIRA antigen-specificity platform. Breadth was defined as the fraction of unique TCRs that were SARS-CoV-2-associated. Depth was defined as the fraction of total T cells that were SARS-CoV-2-associated. Using the MIRA data, every spike-specific TCR was mapped to the spike region that the TCR reacted to and assigned to either a CD4 or a CD8 class. Log10-transformed breadth and depth values were compared by one-way ANOVA with Sidak's multiple comparisons tests. In TCRdb, the immuneACCESS table is reduced to in-frame sequences with V and J assigned. These tables do not hold every clone; where another copy was compared, an unresolved V gene accounts for under half, and the others remain unexplained. V, J and clone size are those of that table, while D and trimming were read from the DNA. Present in this sample are about 150,000 clones, 90% of which were seen just once. The ten largest clones add up to roughly 1.6% of the sample.

The sequencing used peripheral blood, collected on day 0 of AZD1222 vaccination. The TCR comes from an adult in good health. The rearrangement joined TRBV15 to TRBJ1-3; perhaps TRBD1 is the D gene, with 5 bases matching. The CDR3 loop reads CATSRARASGNTIYF. The DNA sequence is TGTGCCACCAGCAGAGCCAGGGCGTCTGGAAACACCATATATTTT.